This is a list of T cell receptor beta chains from one sample in a study of blood T cell repertoires in COVID-19. Generated by immunoSEQ multiplex PCR, the TCRdb table keeps only in-frame clones and is missing some. This table has roughly 250,000 clones, approximately 80% appearing once. The sequenced sample was peripheral blood. The receptors come from a woman aged 45-59 years with acute or convalescent COVID-19. CDR3s include the opening cysteine and the closing phenylalanine or tryptophan. A D gene is named only where the DNA matches it firmly. Where a row states a size, it is once, few, many or the class of an expanded clone; other rows omit it.

clone size | J gene | V gene | D gene | CDR3 protein | CDR3 DNA
once | TRBJ2-5 | TRBV4-1 | - | CASRRGSEYQETQYF | TGCGCCAGCAGAAGGGGTTCAGAGTACCAAGAGACCCAGTACTTC
- | TRBJ2-3 | TRBV19 | - | CASTMTGTDTQYF | TGTGCCAGTACCATGACAGGCACAGATACGCAGTATTTT
- | TRBJ1-5 | TRBV27 | - | CASGTRIGGANQPQHF | TGTGCCAGCGGAACCAGAATAGGTGGGGCAAATCAGCCCCAGCATTTT
- | TRBJ2-5 | TRBV18 | TRBD1 | CASSPPGQGGSQYF | TGTGCCAGCTCACCACCGGGACAGGGAGGTTCCCAGTACTTC
- | TRBJ2-2 | TRBV6-5 | - | CASSYSTGPGELFF | TGTGCCAGCAGTTACTCCACTGGGCCCGGGGAGCTGTTTTTT
- | TRBJ1-3 | TRBV19 | - | CASSIWYQGRNTIYF | TGTGCCAGTAGTATATGGTACCAGGGGAGAAACACCATATATTTT
once | TRBJ2-1 | TRBV5-4 | - | CASSQAAAAMNNEQFF | TGTGCCAGCAGCCAGGCCGCAGCAGCCATGAACAATGAGCAGTTCTTC
once | TRBJ1-4 | TRBV5-6 | - | CASSLGTTVTNEKLFF | TGTGCCAGCAGCTTGGGGACGACAGTAACTAATGAAAAACTGTTTTTT
few | TRBJ2-1 | TRBV7-3 | - | CASSPGVNNEQFF | TGTGCCAGCAGCCCCGGAGTCAACAATGAGCAGTTCTTC
- | TRBJ2-1 | TRBV28 | TRBD2 | CASSFSGLAIEQFF | TGTGCCAGCAGTTTCAGCGGACTAGCGATTGAGCAGTTCTTC
- | TRBJ1-2 | TRBV18 | TRBD1 | CASSPPDRAFYGYTF | TGTGCCAGCTCACCACCGGACAGGGCCTTCTATGGCTACACCTTC
- | TRBJ1-2 | TRBV27 | - | CAIGGGLGGYTF | TGTGCCATCGGGGGGGGACTGGGCGGCTACACCTTC
- | TRBJ1-1 | TRBV3-1/TRBV3-2 | - | CASSQVAGMNTEAFF | TGTGCCAGCAGCCAAGTCGCCGGGATGAACACTGAAGCTTTCTTT
- | TRBJ2-5 | TRBV5-4 | - | CASSLANGQETQYF | TGTGCCAGCAGCTTGGCCAACGGTCAAGAGACCCAGTACTTC
few | TRBJ2-5 | TRBV6-6 | TRBD2 | CASSPSHRGGGAETQYF | TGTGCCAGCAGTCCCTCCCACAGGGGCGGGGGGGCAGAGACCCAGTACTTC
- | TRBJ2-5 | TRBV15 | TRBD2 | CATSRGRGLAGGETQYF | TGTGCCACCAGCAGAGGAAGGGGTTTAGCGGGAGGAGAGACCCAGTACTTC
- | TRBJ2-5 | TRBV7-2 | TRBD1 | CASNAGTGLETQYF | TGTGCCAGCAACGCCGGGACAGGGCTGGAGACCCAGTACTTC
few | TRBJ2-1 | TRBV4-2 | - | CASSLQGSGLGSYNEQFF | TGTGCCAGCAGCCTACAGGGTAGCGGGTTGGGTTCCTACAATGAGCAGTTCTTC
- | TRBJ2-2 | TRBV24-1 | - | CATSGTTGHTGELFF | TGTGCCACCAGTGGAACGACAGGTCACACCGGGGAGCTGTTTTTT
- | TRBJ2-7 | TRBV4-1 | TRBD2 | CASSQDHSASGSYEQYF | TGCGCCAGCAGCCAAGATCATTCGGCTAGCGGCTCCTACGAGCAGTACTTC
- | TRBJ1-1 | TRBV4-1 | - | CASSQGQVGDTEAFF | TGCGCCAGCAGCCAAGGGCAGGTCGGGGACACTGAAGCTTTCTTT
- | TRBJ1-1 | TRBV30 | - | CAWSGGGEAFF | TGTGCCTGGAGTGGGGGCGGAGAAGCTTTCTTT
- | TRBJ2-1 | TRBV24-1 | TRBD2 | CATSVAGGNYNEQFF | TGTGCCACCAGTGTAGCGGGGGGCAACTACAATGAGCAGTTCTTC
- | TRBJ2-7 | TRBV5-6 | TRBD1 | CASSGPRQGFYEQYF | TGTGCCAGCAGCGGACCCCGACAGGGGTTCTACGAGCAGTACTTC
- | TRBJ2-3 | TRBV11-2 | TRBD2 | CASSSQTSGSPDTQYF | TGTGCCAGCAGCTCGCAGACTAGCGGGAGTCCCGATACGCAGTATTTT
- | TRBJ1-1 | TRBV5-1 | - | CASSPLDSLNTEAFF | TGCGCCAGCAGTCCCCTGGACAGTCTGAACACTGAAGCTTTCTTT
- | TRBJ1-4 | TRBV11-3 | - | CASSRGHLGDEKLFF | TGTGCCAGCAGCCGGGGACACCTAGGGGATGAAAAACTGTTTTTT
- | TRBJ2-7 | TRBV29-1 | TRBD1 | CSVDSGTDEQYF | TGCAGCGTCGATTCTGGGACAGACGAGCAGTACTTC
- | TRBJ2-1 | TRBV18 | - | CASSNREGSEQFF | TGTGCCAGCTCAAACAGGGAAGGGTCTGAGCAGTTCTTC
- | TRBJ1-1 | TRBV3-1/TRBV3-2 | TRBD1 | CASSINRGTEAFF | TGTGCCAGCAGCATAAACAGGGGCACTGAAGCTTTCTTT
- | TRBJ1-2 | TRBV10-2 | TRBD1 | CASRVQGADYGYTF | TGCGCCAGCAGGGTACAGGGGGCGGACTATGGCTACACCTTC
- | TRBJ2-2 | TRBV5-1 | - | CASSLGQSTGELFF | TGCGCCAGCAGCTTGGGACAGAGCACCGGGGAGCTGTTTTTT
- | TRBJ1-1 | TRBV4-2 | TRBD1 | CASSQATGGATEAFF | TGTGCCAGCAGCCAAGCCACAGGGGGTGCCACTGAAGCTTTCTTT
- | TRBJ1-2 | TRBV20-1 | - | CSAGDYGYTF | TGCAGTGCAGGGGACTATGGCTACACCTTC
- | TRBJ1-3 | TRBV7-9 | - | CASSSAETGNTIYF | TGTGCCAGCAGCTCCGCTGAGACTGGAAACACCATATATTTT
many | TRBJ1-3 | TRBV7-9 | TRBD1 | CASSLGQVSGNTIYF | TGTGCCAGCAGCCTGGGACAGGTCTCTGGAAACACCATATATTTT
- | TRBJ1-3 | TRBV7-2 | - | CASGRGLGAGNTIYF | TGTGCCAGCGGTCGAGGGTTGGGTGCTGGAAACACCATATATTTT
- | TRBJ2-2 | TRBV28 | TRBD1 | CASRQGQGNGAGELFF | TGTGCCAGCAGGCAGGGACAGGGGAATGGGGCCGGGGAGCTGTTTTTT
few | TRBJ2-2 | TRBV19 | - | CASAVRLGFTGELFF | TGTGCCAGCGCCGTTCGGCTCGGGTTCACCGGGGAGCTGTTTTTT
- | TRBJ1-2 | TRBV10-3 | TRBD1 | CAAAGDRGHYGYTF | TGTGCCGCAGCGGGGGACAGGGGGCACTATGGCTACACCTTC
few | TRBJ1-2 | TRBV15 | - | CATSRKGFNYGYTF | TGTGCCACCAGCAGAAAGGGGTTCAACTATGGCTACACCTTC
- | TRBJ1-2 | TRBV19 | TRBD1 | CASKYGTGRYGYTF | TGTGCCAGTAAATACGGGACAGGACGCTATGGCTACACCTTC
- | TRBJ1-5 | TRBV7-9 | - | CATQLSGYTNQPQHF | TGTGCCACCCAGCTCTCGGGGTACACCAATCAGCCCCAGCATTTT
- | TRBJ1-1 | TRBV11-2 | TRBD1 | CASSLSGQRMKGAEAFF | TGTGCCAGCAGCTTATCGGGACAGAGGATGAAGGGCGCTGAAGCTTTCTTT
- | TRBJ2-2 | TRBV3-1/TRBV3-2 | - | CASSLLLGGNTGELFF | TGTGCCAGCAGCCTTCTACTGGGGGGGAACACCGGGGAGCTGTTTTTT
- | TRBJ2-2 | TRBV9 | - | CASSVTSNTGELFF | TGTGCCAGCAGCGTCACATCTAACACCGGGGAGCTGTTTTTT
few | TRBJ2-5 | TRBV5-1 | - | CASSLLETQYF | TGCGCCAGCAGCTTGCTAGAGACCCAGTACTTC
- | TRBJ2-5 | TRBV7-2 | - | CASSYDPRVQETQYF | TGTGCCAGCAGCTACGACCCCAGGGTTCAAGAGACCCAGTACTTC
- | TRBJ2-2 | TRBV27 | TRBD1 | CASSYRGNTGELFF | TGTGCCAGCAGTTACAGGGGAAACACCGGGGAGCTGTTTTTT
- | TRBJ1-1 | TRBV18 | TRBD1 | CASSQGGQGAGMVSNTEAFF | TGTGCCAGCTCACAAGGGGGACAGGGGGCCGGTATGGTTTCGAACACTGAAGCTTTCTTT
- | TRBJ2-7 | TRBV7-2 | - | CASSSRRPDSSEQYF | TGTGCCAGCAGCTCGAGGCGGCCCGACAGCTCCGAGCAGTACTTC
- | TRBJ1-2 | TRBV19 | - | CASSPRVGGGGYTF | TGTGCCAGTAGTCCCCGCGTCGGGGGAGGCGGCTACACCTTC
few | TRBJ2-5 | TRBV3-1/TRBV3-2 | - | CATQRGGRETQYF | TGTGCCACCCAGAGGGGGGGTCGGGAGACCCAGTACTTC
- | TRBJ2-3 | TRBV18 | - | CASSPSDNQYF | TGTGCCAGCTCACCATCTGACAACCAGTATTTT
few | TRBJ2-3 | TRBV11-2 | - | CASSRTGTDTQYF | TGTGCCAGCAGCAGAACAGGGACAGATACGCAGTATTTT
- | TRBJ2-7 | TRBV2 | - | CASSEEGTPGNEQYF | TGTGCCAGCAGTGAAGAGGGGACTCCAGGGAACGAGCAGTACTTC
- | TRBJ2-7 | TRBV28 | - | CASSLYGSTYEQYF | TGTGCCAGCAGTTTATACGGGAGCACCTACGAGCAGTACTTC
few | TRBJ1-3 | TRBV6-1 | - | CASSETGQSSGNTIYF | TGTGCCAGCAGTGAAACTGGGCAGAGCTCTGGAAACACCATATATTTT
few | TRBJ2-1 | TRBV4-3 | - | CASSASDYTSEQFF | TGCGCCAGCAGCGCATCGGACTACACTAGTGAGCAGTTCTTC
- | TRBJ2-1 | TRBV28 | TRBD1 | CASSLSDRGRKFF | TGTGCCAGCAGTTTATCGGACAGGGGAAGGAAGTTCTTC